Listed below are T cell receptor beta chains from one sample, sequenced in a study of T cells in Graves' hyperthyroidism and ophthalmopathy. One entry per CDR3 protein, called by TCRdb with MiXCR from the multiplex PCR reads. The sample carries under 600,000 distinct CDR3 sequences, about 16% recorded once. Sample: blood. Receptors originate from a woman aged 40 to 50 with Graves' ophthalmopathy. Both conserved end residues are trimmed from each CDR3.

v_gene	j_gene	CDR3aa
TRBV2	TRBJ2-4	ASSGDPGAAKNIQY
TRBV18	TRBJ1-5	ASSRQGIGQPQH
TRBV6-2/TRBV6-3	TRBJ1-2	ASSVVGGRGGYT
TRBV7-2	TRBJ2-1	ASSSLRLARKGEQF
TRBV2	TRBJ2-7	ASSGRGLAGGAYEQY
TRBV4-1	TRBJ2-7	ASSQAFSRGYEQY
TRBV28	TRBJ2-3	ASRPRGSPRHTQY
TRBV7-9	TRBJ1-2	ASSLMGDYGYT
TRBV5-6	TRBJ2-3	ASSLLGEGGGPDTQY
TRBV11-2	TRBJ2-1	ASSYNPGVGLRNEQF
TRBV6-2/TRBV6-3	TRBJ2-7	ASSWDTASYEQY
TRBV7-9	TRBJ2-5	ASSLGRASSGRHQETQY
TRBV7-2	TRBJ2-1	ASSSLAGGPDEQF
TRBV28	TRBJ2-1	ASSLGRLGNEQF
TRBV30	TRBJ2-5	AWSEAAGETQY
TRBV5-1	TRBJ2-1	ASSLEQGPYNEQF
TRBV30	TRBJ2-1	AWRDRLRSSYNEQF
TRBV20-1	TRBJ2-3	SARDRAKGPDTQY
TRBV10-2	TRBJ2-3	ASSEAAGVSDTQY
TRBV4-1	TRBJ2-5	ASSHGYQALETQY
TRBV15	TRBJ2-5	ATSRVNVSPRETQY
TRBV20-1	TRBJ1-1	SAGQGLNTEAF
TRBV29-1	TRBJ1-1	SVEDQGTGKAF
TRBV28	TRBJ2-1	ASSPFQGNEQF
TRBV20-1	TRBJ2-7	SANGGGWAYEQY
TRBV7-9	TRBJ2-3	ASSTTRASSTDTQY
TRBV11-2	TRBJ2-1	ASSEAGYEQF
TRBV18	TRBJ1-5	ASAQGSNQPQH
TRBV15	TRBJ2-3	ATRRGGRTDTQY
TRBV3-1	TRBJ1-2	ASSQGADRGGYT
TRBV4-2	TRBJ2-7	ASSQKYRSYEQY
TRBV19	TRBJ1-2	ASESGVWGEYGYT
TRBV7-2	TRBJ2-7	ASSLGALGYEQY
TRBV15	TRBJ1-4	ATSRALTGRNEKLF
TRBV28	TRBJ2-7	ASSTQGAPSYEQY
TRBV5-6	TRBJ1-2	ASSPGLLDGYT
TRBV5-1	TRBJ1-4	ASSPSLRDRGRLLF
TRBV3-1	TRBJ1-1	ASSLNQVNTEAF
TRBV5-1	TRBJ1-2	ASIGFQDFYGYT
TRBV4-1	TRBJ2-5	ASSLTGRETQY
TRBV28	TRBJ1-5	ASSLRQGAVQPQH
TRBV2	TRBJ1-3	ASRGGVGNTIY
TRBV9	TRBJ2-7	ASSSGANEQY
TRBV12-3/TRBV12-4	TRBJ1-5	ASSRRDQPQH
TRBV28	TRBJ1-5	ASSSATGEPQH
TRBV9	TRBJ1-3	ASSAKQGSGNTIY
TRBV7-3	TRBJ2-3	ASSLSSQTDTQY
TRBV5-6	TRBJ2-7	ASSLSLAGVYEQY
TRBV3-1	TRBJ1-5	ASSGGGNQPQH
TRBV5-1	TRBJ2-7	ASSLGLRGQGLRYEQY
TRBV18	TRBJ1-1	ASSPGEGTEAF
TRBV11-1	TRBJ1-6	ASSGDRDSPLH
TRBV20-1	TRBJ2-2	SASSRTSGRFTGELS
TRBV28	TRBJ2-7	ASSSPGTGVIYEQY